The clone carrying this T cell receptor (beta chain) showed up just a few times. TCRdb processed the RT-PCR reads anew with MiXCR; each CDR3 protein has one entry. The sample has 550,000 to 800,000 distinct CDR3 sequences, less than 20% seen once; the top ten hold approximately 10%. The sample comes from a study of response to subunit inactivated influenza vaccine. Trimming took 3 bases from V and 11 from J; bases not matched to a gene: 5. From germline, CDR1 is MGHDK and CDR2 SYGVNS. The CDR3 length is 13 residues. This chain uses TRBV25-1 with TRBJ2-7, with TRBD1 matching 12 bases. The clonotype originates from a man in his fifties or sixties who received an inactivated influenza vaccine. Sequences were derived from PBMCs from blood, sampled about 12 days after vaccination. This CDR3 is CASSDWDRGPEYF. The DNA for the CDR3 is TGTGCCAGCAGTGACTGGGACAGGGGGCCCGAGTACTTC.